This T cell receptor (beta chain) originates from a study of shared clonotypes between healthy human individuals. Study-level points and caveats: Generation probabilities were higher for clonotypes shared across all four sorted-subset donors than for unshared ones.

Comment on this clone: Antigen specificity is unknown. The identical CDR3 is also encoded by other nucleotide sequences in the sample.

The CDR3 covers 14 residues. Germline V gene data show CDR1 as MNHEY and CDR2 as SVGAGI. Unmatched junction bases numbered 3, after V lost 5 bases and J lost 2 bases. Libraries were prepared by immunoSEQ multiplex PCR; TCRdb keeps only in-frame clonotypes and omits some of them. The sample lists 2 million to 2.5 million clones, approximately 96% occurring once. The sequenced sample consisted of naive CD4+ T cells sorted from blood. Subset meaning: CD45RA+ positively selected. The source of this sequence is a man between 18 and 29 years old in good health. The chain has TRBV6-5 and TRBJ1-1; TRBD1 agrees at 9 bases. Here the CDR3 reads CASSRGQGNTEAFF. DNA for the CDR3: TGTGCCAGCAGTAGGGGACAGGGAAACACTGAAGCTTTCTTT.